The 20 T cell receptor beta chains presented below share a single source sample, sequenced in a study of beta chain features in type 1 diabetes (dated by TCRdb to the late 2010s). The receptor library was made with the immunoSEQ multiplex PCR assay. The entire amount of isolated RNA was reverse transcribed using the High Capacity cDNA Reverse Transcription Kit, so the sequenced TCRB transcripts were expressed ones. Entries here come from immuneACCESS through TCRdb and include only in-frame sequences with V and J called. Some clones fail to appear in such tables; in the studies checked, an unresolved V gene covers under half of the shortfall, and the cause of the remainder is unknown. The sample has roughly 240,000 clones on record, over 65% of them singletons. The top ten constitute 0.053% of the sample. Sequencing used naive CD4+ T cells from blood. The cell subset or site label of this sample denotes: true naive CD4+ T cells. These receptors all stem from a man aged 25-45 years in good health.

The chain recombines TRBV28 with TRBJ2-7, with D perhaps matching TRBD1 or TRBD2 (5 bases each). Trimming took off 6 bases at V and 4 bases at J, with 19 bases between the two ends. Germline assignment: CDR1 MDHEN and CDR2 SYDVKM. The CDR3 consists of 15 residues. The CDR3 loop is CASSSSWGFDYEQYF. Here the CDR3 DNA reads TGTGCCAGCAGCTCCTCGTGGGGGTTTGATTACGAGCAGTACTTC.

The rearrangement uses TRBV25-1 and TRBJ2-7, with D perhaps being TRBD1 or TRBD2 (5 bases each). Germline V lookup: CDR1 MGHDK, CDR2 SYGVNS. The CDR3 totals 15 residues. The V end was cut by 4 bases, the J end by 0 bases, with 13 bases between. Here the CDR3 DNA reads TGTGCCAGCAGTGCCCCCGAGGGGTCCTCCTACGAGCAGTACTTC. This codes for CASSAPEGSSYEQYF.

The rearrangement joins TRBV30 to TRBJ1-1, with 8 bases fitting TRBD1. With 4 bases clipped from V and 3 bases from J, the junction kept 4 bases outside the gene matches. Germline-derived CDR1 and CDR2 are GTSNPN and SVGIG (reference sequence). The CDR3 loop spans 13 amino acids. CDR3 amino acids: CAWIQGAYTEAFF. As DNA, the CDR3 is TGTGCCTGGATTCAGGGGGCCTACACTGAAGCTTTCTTT.

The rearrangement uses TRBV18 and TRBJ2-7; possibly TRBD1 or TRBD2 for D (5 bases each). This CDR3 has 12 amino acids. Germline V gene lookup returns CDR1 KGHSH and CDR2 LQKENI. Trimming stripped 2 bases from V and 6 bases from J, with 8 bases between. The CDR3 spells CASSPERGEQYF. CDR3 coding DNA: TGTGCCAGCTCACCAGAGAGGGGCGAGCAGTACTTC.

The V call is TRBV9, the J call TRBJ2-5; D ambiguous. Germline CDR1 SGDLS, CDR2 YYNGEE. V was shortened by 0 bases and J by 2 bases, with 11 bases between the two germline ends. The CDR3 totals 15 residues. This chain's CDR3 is CASSVGPLLQETQYF. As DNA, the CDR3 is TGTGCCAGCAGCGTAGGGCCCCTTCTACAAGAGACCCAGTACTTC.

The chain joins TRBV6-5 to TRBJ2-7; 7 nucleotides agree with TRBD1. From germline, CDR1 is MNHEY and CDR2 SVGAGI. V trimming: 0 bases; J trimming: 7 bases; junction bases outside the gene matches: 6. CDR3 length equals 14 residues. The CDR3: CASSYSNTGDEQYF. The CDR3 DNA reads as TGTGCCAGCAGTTACTCGAATACAGGGGATGAGCAGTACTTC.

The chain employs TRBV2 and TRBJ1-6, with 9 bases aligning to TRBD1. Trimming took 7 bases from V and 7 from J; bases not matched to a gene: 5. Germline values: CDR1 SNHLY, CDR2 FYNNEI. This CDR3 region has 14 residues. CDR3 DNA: TGTGCCAGCACCTGGGACAGGGTAAATTCACCCCTCCACTTT. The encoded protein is CASTWDRVNSPLHF.

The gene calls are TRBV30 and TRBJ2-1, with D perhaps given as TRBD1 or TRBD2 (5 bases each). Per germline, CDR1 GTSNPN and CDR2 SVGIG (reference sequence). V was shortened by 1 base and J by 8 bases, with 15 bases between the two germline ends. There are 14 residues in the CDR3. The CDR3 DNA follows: TGTGCCTGGAGTGAGGGGCTAGCAGCCGATGAGCAGTTCTTC. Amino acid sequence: CAWSEGLAADEQFF.

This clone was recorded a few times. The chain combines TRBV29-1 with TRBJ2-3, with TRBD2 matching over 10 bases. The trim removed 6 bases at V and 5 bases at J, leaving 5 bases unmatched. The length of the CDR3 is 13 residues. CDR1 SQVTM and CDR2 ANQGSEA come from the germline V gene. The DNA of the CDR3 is TGCAGCGTCGAACTAGCGGGGCGAGATACGCAGTATTTT. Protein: CSVELAGRDTQYF.

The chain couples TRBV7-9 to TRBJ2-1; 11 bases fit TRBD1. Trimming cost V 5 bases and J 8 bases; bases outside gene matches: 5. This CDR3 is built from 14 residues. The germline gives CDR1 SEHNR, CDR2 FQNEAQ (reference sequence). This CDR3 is CASSLGQGVDEQFF. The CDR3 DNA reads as TGTGCCAGCAGCCTGGGACAGGGGGTGGATGAGCAGTTCTTC. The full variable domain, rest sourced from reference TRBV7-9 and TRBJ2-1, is DTGVSQNPRHKITKRGQNVTFRCDPISEHNRLYWYRQTLGQGPEFLTYFQNEAQLEKSRLLSDRFSAERPKGSFSTLEIQRTEQGDSAMYLCASSLGQGVDEQFFGPGTRLTVL.

CDR3 sequence reads: CASSVALGQGYGYTF. CDR3 nucleotide sequence: TGTGCCAGCAGCGTAGCCCTCGGACAGGGGTATGGCTACACCTTC. This rearrangement joins TRBV9 to TRBJ1-2; 9 bases agree with TRBD1. The CDR3 has 15 residues. In germline, CDR1 is SGDLS, CDR2 YYNGEE. V lost 0 bases and J lost 5; bases outside the gene matches: 5.

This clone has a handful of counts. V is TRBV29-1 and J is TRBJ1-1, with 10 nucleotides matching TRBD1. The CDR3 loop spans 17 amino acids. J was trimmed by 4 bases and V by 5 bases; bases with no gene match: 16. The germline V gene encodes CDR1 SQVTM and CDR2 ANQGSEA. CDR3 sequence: CSVNQPGTGVMGTEAFF. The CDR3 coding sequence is TGCAGCGTTAACCAACCCGGGACAGGGGTTATGGGCACTGAAGCTTTCTTT. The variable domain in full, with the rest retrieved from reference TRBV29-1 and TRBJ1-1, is SAVISQKPSRDICQRGTSLTIQCQVDSQVTMMFWYRQQPGQSLTLIATANQGSEATYESGFVIDKFPISRPNLTFSTLTVSNMSPEDSSIYLCSVNQPGTGVMGTEAFFGQGTRLTVV.

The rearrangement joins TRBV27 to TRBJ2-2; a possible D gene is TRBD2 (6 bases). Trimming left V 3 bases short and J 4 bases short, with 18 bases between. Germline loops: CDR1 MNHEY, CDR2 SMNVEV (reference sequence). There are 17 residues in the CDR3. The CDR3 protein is CASSFTSGRGITGELFF. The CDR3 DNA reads TGTGCCAGCAGTTTCACCTCTGGCCGGGGGATCACCGGGGAGCTGTTTTTT.

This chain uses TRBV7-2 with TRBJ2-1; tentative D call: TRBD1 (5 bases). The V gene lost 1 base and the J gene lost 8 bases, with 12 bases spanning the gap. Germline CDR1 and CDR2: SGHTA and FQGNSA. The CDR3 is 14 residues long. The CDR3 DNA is TGTGCCAGCAGCTTAGTTGTAGGCAGGGATGAGCAGTTCTTC. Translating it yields CASSLVVGRDEQFF.

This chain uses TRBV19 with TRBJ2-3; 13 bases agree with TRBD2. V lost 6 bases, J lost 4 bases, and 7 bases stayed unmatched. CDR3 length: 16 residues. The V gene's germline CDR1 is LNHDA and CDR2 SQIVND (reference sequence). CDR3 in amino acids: CASRRTSGSGADTQYF. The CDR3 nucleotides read TGTGCCAGTAGGAGGACTAGCGGGAGTGGGGCAGATACGCAGTATTTT.

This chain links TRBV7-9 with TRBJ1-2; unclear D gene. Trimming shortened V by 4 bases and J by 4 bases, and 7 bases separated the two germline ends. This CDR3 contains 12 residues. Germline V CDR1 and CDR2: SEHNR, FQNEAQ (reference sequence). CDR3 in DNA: TGTGCCAGCAGCTCCGGTCTCTATGGCTACACCTTC. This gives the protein CASSSGLYGYTF.

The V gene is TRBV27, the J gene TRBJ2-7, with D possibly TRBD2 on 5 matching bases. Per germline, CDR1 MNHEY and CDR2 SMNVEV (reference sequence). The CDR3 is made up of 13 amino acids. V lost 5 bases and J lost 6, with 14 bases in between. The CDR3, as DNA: TGTGCCAGCAGTCCACTAGTTATAAGCGAGCAGTACTTC. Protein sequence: CASSPLVISEQYF.

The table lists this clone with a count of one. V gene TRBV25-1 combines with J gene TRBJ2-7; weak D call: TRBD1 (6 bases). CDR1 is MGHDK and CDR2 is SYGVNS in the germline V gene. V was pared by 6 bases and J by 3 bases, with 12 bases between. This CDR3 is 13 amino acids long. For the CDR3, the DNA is TGTGCCAGCAGCGGCCCCAGGGGCTACGAGCAGTACTTC. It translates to CASSGPRGYEQYF.

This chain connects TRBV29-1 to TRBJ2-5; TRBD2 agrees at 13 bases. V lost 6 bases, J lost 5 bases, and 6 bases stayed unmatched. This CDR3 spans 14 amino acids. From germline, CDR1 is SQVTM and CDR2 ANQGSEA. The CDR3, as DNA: TGCAGCGTGGTGACTAGCGGGAGGACGGAGACCCAGTACTTC. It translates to CSVVTSGRTETQYF.

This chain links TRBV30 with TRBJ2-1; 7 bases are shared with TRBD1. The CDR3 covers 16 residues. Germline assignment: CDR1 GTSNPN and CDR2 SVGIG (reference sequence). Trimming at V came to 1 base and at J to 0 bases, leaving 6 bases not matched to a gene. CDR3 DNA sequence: TGTGCCTGGAGTGCCTTACAGGGGAGCTCCTACAATGAGCAGTTCTTC. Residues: CAWSALQGSSYNEQFF.